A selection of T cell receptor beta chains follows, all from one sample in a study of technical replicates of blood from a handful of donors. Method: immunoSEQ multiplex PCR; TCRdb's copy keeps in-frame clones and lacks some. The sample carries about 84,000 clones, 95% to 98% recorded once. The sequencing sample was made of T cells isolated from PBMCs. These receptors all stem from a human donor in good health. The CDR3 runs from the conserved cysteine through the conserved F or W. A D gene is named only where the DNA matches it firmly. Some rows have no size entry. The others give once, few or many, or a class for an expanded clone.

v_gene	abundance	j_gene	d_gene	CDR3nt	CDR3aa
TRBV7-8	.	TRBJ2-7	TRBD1	TGTGCCAGCAGCCTGGACAGGGACGAGCAGTACTTC	CASSLDRDEQYF
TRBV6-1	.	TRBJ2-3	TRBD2	TGTGCCAGCCGACTAGCGGGAGCCGATACGCAGTATTTT	CASRLAGADTQYF
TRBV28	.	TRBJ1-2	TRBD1	TGTGCCAGCAGTTACAGGGGACTCGGCTACACCTTC	CASSYRGLGYTF
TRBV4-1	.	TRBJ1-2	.	TGCGCCAGCAGCCAACCGCCCAGGGTAGCTAACTATGGCTACACCTTC	CASSQPPRVANYGYTF
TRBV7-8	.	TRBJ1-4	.	TGTGCCAGCAGTTTAACGGGAGGAGAAAAACTGTTTTTT	CASSLTGGEKLFF
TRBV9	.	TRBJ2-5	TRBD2	TGTGCCAGCAGCGTTAACCCCACTAGCGGGGGAAAGACCCAGTACTTC	CASSVNPTSGGKTQYF
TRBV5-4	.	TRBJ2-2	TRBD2	TGTGCCAGCAGCGCCGGACTAGCGGGGGGGACCGGGGAGCTGTTTTTT	CASSAGLAGGTGELFF
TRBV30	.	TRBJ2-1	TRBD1	TGTGCCTGGATAGGGACAGGACATCCCAATGAGCAGTTCTTC	CAWIGTGHPNEQFF
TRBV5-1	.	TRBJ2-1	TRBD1	TGCGCCAGCAGCTTGGCGCCAGGGGGCTCCTACAATGAGCAGTTCTTC	CASSLAPGGSYNEQFF
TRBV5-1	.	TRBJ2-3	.	TGCGCCAGCAGCTTGCCCCTTTCGGGCACAGATACGCAGTATTTT	CASSLPLSGTDTQYF
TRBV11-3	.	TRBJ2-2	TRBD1	TGTGCCAGCAGCTTAGGGGACAGAAACACCGGGGAGCTGTTTTTT	CASSLGDRNTGELFF
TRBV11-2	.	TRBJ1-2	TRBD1	TGTGCCAGCAGCTTTACAGGGGGCGATGGCTACACCTTC	CASSFTGGDGYTF
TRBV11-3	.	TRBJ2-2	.	TGTGCCAGCACCCGAGCCCAGAACACCGGGGAGCTGTTTTTT	CASTRAQNTGELFF
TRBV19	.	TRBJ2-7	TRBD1	TGTGCCAGTAGTACCGCCACCGGGACAGGGGGCTTTAACGAGCAGTACTTC	CASSTATGTGGFNEQYF
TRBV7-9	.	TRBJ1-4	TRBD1	TGTGCCAGCGCGATAGACAGGGGCTATGGTGAAAAACTGTTTTTT	CASAIDRGYGEKLFF
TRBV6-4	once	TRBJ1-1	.	TGTGCCAGCAGTGACAGGAAGGGGACTGAAGCTTTCTTT	CASSDRKGTEAFF
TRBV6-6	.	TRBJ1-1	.	TGTGCCAGCATGGAGCCACCTTTTAACACTGAAGCTTTCTTT	CASMEPPFNTEAFF
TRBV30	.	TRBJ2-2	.	TGTGCCTGGAGTTTAGGGGCCACCGGGGAGCTGTTTTTT	CAWSLGATGELFF
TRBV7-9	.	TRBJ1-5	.	TGTGCTGGAAGCCGGGGGGATGGCAATCAGCCCCAGCATTTT	CAGSRGDGNQPQHF
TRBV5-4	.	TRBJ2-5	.	TGTGCCAGCAGCTTGATGTTCCGGCGGAAAGAGACCCAGTACTTC	CASSLMFRRKETQYF